Reported below is one T cell receptor (beta chain). Its antigen is unknown. This sample was included in a study of CXCR3-negative and CXCR3-positive naive CD8 T cells. Study findings and constraints: CXCR3 levels fell partly with cryopreservation; most assays relied on fresh PBMCs. Comparably high diversity marked both naive subsets, whereas memory CD8+ cells had much lower diversity.

UMI-labeled TRB cDNA libraries were prepared by 5' RACE. TCRdb reanalyzed the 5' RACE reads and collapses them to one entry per CDR3 protein, without DNA. The sample spans 70,000 to 100,000 distinct CDR3 sequences; the ten largest clones claim 0.95% to 1.4%. This CDR3 spans 13 amino acids. The germline V gene has CDR1 SGHTA and CDR2 FQGNSA. Sorts performed in triplicate captured hundreds of thousands of cells each from every CD8+ T cell subset. Naive CD8+ T lymphocytes were specified as CD45RO-CCR7+CD27+CD95-. This clonotype was obtained from a human donor in good health. Some clones in this sample may be carry-over from other donors' samples. Specimen: naive CXCR3- CD8+ T cells from blood. Described subset: CD45RO-CCR7+CD27+CD95- naive CD8+ T cells lacking CXCR3 (TNR3-). The gene calls are TRBV7-2 and TRBJ1-2; TCRdb reports TRBD1, a call that lacks DNA to check it against. The CDR3 region is CASSPSGEYGYTF.